This TCR beta chain was sequenced in a study of liver allograft versus peripheral blood T cells. Study-level information: Transplanted-liver and recipient peripheral blood T cell receptor repertoires were compared. Whole-study findings and limits: Reportedly, the T cell receptor repertoires present inside liver allografts differed from those in peripheral blood.

TCRdb itself ran the reads through MiXCR, one entry per CDR3 protein. Of approximately 5,700 distinct CDR3 sequences in the sample, approximately 15% were seen once. The table lists this clonotype with many counts. The antigen is undetermined. Per the germline V gene, CDR1 is LNHDA and CDR2 is SQIVND (reference sequence). This CDR3 has 13 amino acids. Trimming cost V 6 bases and J 3 bases; bases outside gene matches: 4. This chain connects TRBV19 to TRBJ2-7; 8 bases match TRBD1. This clonotype was sampled from a human patient who had a liver transplant. A share of the T cells may be of graft donor origin. The CDR3 nucleotides are TGTGCCAGTAGCGAAACAGGGGGCTACGAGCAGTACTTC. Encoded protein: CASSETGGYEQYF.